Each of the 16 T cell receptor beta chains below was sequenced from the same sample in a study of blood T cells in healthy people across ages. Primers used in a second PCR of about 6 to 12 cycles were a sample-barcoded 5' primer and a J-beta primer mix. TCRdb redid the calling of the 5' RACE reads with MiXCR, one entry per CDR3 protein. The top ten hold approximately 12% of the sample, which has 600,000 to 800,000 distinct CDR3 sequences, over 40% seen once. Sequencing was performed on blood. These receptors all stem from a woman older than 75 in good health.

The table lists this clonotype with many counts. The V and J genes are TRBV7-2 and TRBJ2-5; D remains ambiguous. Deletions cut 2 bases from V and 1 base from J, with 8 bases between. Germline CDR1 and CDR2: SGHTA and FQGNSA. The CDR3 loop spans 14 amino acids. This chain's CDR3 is CASSLFGRQETQYF. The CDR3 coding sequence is TGTGCCAGCAGCTTATTCGGTCGCCAAGAGACCCAGTACTTC.

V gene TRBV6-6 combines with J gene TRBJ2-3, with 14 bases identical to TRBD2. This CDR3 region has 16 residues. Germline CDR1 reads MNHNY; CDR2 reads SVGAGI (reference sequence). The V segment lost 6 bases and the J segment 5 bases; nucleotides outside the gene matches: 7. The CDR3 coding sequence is TGTGCCAGCAGATTGGGACTAGCGGGAGTGGTAGATACGCAGTATTTT. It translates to CASRLGLAGVVDTQYF.

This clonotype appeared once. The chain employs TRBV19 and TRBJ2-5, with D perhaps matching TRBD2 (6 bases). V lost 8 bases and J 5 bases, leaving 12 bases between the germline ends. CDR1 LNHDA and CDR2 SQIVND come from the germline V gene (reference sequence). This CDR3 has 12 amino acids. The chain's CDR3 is CASGGRGETQYF. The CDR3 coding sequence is TGTGCCAGTGGGGGGAGAGGGGAGACCCAGTACTTC.

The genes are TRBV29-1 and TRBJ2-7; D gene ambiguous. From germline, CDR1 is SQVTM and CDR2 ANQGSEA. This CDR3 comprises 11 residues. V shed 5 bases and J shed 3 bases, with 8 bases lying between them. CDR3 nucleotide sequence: TGCAGCGTTAAAACGGGCTACGAGCAGTACTTC. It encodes CSVKTGYEQYF.

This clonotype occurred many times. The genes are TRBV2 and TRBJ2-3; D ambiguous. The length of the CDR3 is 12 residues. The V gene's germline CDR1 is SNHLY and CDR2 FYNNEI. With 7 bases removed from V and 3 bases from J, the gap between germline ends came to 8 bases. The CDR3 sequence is CASTYTTDTQYF. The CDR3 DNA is TGTGCCAGCACGTACACAACAGATACGCAGTATTTT. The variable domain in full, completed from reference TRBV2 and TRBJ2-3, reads EPEVTQTPSHQVTQMGQEVILRCVPISNHLYFYWYRQILGQKVEFLVSFYNNEISEKSEIFDDQFSVERPDGSNFTLKIRSTKLEDSAMYFCASTYTTDTQYFGPGTRLTVL.

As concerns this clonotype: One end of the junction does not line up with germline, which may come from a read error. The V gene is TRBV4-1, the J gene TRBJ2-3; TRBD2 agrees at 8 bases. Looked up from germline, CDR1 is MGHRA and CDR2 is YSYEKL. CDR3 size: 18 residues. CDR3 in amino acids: CASSLDRTCGRTSDTQYF. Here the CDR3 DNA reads TGCGCCAGTAGCCTAGACCGTACTTGCGGGAGGACGTCAGATACGCAGTATTTT.

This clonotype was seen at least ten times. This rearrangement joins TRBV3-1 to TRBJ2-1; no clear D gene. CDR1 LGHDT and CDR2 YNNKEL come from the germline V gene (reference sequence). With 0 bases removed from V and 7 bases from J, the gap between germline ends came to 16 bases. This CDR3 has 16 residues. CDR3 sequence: CASSQDLPASKNEQFF. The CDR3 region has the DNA TGTGCCAGCAGCCAAGATTTACCGGCTAGTAAAAATGAGCAGTTCTTC.

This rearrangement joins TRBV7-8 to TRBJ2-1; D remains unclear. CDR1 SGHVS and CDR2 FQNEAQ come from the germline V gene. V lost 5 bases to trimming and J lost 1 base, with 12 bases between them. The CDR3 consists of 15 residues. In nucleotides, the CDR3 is TGTGCCAGCAGCGCCCCTAGAGCGTCCTACAATGAGCAGTTCTTC. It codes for CASSAPRASYNEQFF.

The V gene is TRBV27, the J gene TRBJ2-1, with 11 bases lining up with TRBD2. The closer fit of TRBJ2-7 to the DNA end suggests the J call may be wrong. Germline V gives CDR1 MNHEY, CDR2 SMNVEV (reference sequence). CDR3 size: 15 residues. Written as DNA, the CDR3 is TGTGCCAGCAGTTTCCTAGCGGGAGGCTACAATGAGCAGTACTTC. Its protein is CASSFLAGGYNEQYF.

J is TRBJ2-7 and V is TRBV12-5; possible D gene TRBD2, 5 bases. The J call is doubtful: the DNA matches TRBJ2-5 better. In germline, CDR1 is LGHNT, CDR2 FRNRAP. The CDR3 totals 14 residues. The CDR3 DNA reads TGTGCTAGTGGTTTAAACTCAGAGGGAGAGACCCAGTACTTC. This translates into CASGLNSEGETQYF.

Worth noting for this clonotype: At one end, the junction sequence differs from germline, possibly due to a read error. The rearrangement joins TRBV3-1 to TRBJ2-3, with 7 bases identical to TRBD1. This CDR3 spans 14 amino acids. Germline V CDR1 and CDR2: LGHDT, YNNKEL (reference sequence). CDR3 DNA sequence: TGTGCCAGCAGCCCGGGACAGAGCACAGATGCGCAGTATTTT. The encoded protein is CASSPGQSTDAQYF.

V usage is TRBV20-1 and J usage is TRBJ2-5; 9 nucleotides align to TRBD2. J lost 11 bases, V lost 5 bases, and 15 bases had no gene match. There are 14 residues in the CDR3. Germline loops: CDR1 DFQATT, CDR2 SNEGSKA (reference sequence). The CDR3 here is CSALLAGALNEQYF. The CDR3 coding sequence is TGCAGTGCTCTTTTAGCGGGGGCCCTCAATGAGCAGTACTTC.

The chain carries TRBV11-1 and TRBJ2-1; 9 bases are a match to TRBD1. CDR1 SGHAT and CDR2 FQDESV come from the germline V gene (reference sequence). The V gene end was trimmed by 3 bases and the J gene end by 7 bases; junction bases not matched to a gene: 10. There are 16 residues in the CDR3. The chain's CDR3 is CASSLGTGTGWNEQFF. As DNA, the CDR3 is TGTGCCAGCAGCTTGGGGACCGGGACAGGGTGGAATGAGCAGTTCTTC.

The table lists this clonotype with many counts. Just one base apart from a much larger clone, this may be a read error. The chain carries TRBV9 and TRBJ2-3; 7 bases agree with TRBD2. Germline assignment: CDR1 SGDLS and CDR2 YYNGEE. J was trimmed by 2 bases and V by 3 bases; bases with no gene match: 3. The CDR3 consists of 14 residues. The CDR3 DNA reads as TGTGCCAGCAGCGACGGGACTAACACAGATACGCAGTATTTT. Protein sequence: CASSDGTNTDTQYF. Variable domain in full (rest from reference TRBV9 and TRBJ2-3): DSGVTQTPKHLITATGQRVTLRCSPRSGDLSVYWYQQSLDQGLQFLIQYYNGEERAKGNILERFSAQQFPDLHSELNLSSLELGDSALYFCASSDGTNTDTQYFGPGTRLTVL.

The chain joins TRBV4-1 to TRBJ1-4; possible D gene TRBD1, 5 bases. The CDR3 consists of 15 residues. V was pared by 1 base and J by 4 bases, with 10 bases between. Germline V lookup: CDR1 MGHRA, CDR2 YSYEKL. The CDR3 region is CASSQADTLNEKLFF. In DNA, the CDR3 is TGCGCCAGCAGCCAAGCGGACACCCTTAATGAAAAACTGTTTTTT.

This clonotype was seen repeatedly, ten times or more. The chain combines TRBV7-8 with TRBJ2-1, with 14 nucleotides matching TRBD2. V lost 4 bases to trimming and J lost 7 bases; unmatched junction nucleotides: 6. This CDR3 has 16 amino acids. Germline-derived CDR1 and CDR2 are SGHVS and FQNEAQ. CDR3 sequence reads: CASSSRLAGGPNEQFF. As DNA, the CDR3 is TGTGCCAGCAGCTCCCGACTAGCGGGAGGGCCAAATGAGCAGTTCTTC.